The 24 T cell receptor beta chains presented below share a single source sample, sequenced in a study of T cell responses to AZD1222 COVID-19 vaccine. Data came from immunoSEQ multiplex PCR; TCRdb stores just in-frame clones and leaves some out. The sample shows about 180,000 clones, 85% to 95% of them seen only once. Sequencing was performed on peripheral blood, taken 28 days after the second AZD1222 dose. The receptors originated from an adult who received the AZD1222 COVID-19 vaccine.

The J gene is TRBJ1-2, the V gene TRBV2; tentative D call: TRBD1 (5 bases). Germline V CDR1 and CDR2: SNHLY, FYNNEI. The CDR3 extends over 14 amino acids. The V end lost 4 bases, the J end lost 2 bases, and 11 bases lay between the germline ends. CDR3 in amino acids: CASSAPQGNYGYTF. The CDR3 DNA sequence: TGTGCCAGCAGTGCCCCCCAGGGAAACTATGGCTACACCTTC. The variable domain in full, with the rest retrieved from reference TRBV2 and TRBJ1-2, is EPEVTQTPSHQVTQMGQEVILRCVPISNHLYFYWYRQILGQKVEFLVSFYNNEISEKSEIFDDQFSVERPDGSNFTLKIRSTKLEDSAMYFCASSAPQGNYGYTFGSGTRLTVV.

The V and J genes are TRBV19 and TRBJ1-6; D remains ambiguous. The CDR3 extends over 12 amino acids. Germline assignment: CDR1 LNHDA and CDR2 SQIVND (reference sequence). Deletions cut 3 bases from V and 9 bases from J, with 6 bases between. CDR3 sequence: CASSIRGSPLHF. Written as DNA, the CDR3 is TGTGCCAGTAGTATCCGGGGTTCACCCCTCCACTTT.

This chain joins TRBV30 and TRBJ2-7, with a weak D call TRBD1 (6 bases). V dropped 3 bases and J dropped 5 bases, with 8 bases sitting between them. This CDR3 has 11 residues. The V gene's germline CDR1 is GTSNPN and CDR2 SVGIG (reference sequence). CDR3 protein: CAWSAGDEQYF. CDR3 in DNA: TGTGCCTGGAGCGCAGGGGACGAGCAGTACTTC.

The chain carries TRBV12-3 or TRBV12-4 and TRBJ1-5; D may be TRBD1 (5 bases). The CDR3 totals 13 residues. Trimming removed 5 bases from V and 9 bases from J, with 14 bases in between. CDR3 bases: TGTGCCAGCAGTACCGGGACCTCGGGGCCCCAGCATTTT. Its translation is CASSTGTSGPQHF.

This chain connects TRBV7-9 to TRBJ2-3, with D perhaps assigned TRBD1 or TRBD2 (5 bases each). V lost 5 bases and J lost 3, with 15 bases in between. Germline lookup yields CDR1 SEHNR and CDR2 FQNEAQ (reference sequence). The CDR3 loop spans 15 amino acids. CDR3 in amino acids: CASSLPRGVTDTQYF. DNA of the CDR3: TGTGCCAGCAGCCTTCCCCGAGGGGTAACAGATACGCAGTATTTT.

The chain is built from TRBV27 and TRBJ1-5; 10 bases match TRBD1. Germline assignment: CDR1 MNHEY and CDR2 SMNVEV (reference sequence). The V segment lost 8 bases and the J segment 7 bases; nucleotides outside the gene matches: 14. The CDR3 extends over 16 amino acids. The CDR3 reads CASSAAGTGVQQPQHF. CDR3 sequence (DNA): TGTGCCAGCTCTGCTGCCGGGACAGGGGTTCAACAGCCCCAGCATTTT.

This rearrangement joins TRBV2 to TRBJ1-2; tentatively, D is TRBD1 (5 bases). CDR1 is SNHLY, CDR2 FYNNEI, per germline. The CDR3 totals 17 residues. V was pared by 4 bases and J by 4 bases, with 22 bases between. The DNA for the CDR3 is TGTGCCAGCAGTGGAGAACCCGGGACGCCAGCTTTCTATGGCTACACCTTC. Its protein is CASSGEPGTPAFYGYTF.

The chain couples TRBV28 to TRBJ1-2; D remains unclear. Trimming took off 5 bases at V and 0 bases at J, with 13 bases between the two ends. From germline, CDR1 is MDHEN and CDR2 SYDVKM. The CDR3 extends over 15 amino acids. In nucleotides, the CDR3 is TGTGCCAGCAGTCCTTGGACCCTAGCTAACTATGGCTACACCTTC. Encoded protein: CASSPWTLANYGYTF.

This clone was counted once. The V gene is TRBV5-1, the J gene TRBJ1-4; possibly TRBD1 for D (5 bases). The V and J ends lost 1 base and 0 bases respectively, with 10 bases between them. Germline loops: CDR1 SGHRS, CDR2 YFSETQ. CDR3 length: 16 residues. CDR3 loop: CASSLSGAATNEKLFF. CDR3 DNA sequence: TGCGCCAGCAGCTTGTCCGGGGCTGCAACTAATGAAAAACTGTTTTTT.

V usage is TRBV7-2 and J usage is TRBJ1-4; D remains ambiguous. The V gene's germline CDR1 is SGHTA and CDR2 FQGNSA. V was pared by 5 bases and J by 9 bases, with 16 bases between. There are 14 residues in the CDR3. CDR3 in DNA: TGTGCCAGCAGCCCGACGGTCGCCTTGAAAAAACTGTTTTTT. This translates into CASSPTVALKKLFF.

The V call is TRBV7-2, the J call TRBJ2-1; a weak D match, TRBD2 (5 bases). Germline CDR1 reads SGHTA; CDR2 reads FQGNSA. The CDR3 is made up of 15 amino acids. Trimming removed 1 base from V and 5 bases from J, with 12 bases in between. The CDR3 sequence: CASSLDRTSNNEQFF. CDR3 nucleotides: TGTGCCAGCAGCTTAGACCGGACTTCGAACAATGAGCAGTTCTTC.

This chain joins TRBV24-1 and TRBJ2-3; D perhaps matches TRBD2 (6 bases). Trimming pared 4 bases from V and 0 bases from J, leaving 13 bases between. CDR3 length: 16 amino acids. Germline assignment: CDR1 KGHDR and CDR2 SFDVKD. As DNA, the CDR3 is TGTGCCACCAGTGACGCTAGCGCCCAGAGCACAGATACGCAGTATTTT. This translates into CATSDASAQSTDTQYF.

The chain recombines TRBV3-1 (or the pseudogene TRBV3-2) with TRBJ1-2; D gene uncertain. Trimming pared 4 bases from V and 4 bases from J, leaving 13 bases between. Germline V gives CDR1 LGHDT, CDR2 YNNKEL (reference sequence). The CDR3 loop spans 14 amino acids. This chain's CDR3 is CASSPRTEFYGYTF. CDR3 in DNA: TGTGCCAGCAGCCCAAGGACGGAGTTCTATGGCTACACCTTC.

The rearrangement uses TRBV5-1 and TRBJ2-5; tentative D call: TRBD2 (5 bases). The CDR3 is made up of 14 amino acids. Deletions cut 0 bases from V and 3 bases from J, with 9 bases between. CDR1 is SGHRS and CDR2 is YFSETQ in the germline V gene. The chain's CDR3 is CASSLAAEEETQYF. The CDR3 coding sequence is TGCGCCAGCAGCTTGGCGGCGGAGGAAGAGACCCAGTACTTC.

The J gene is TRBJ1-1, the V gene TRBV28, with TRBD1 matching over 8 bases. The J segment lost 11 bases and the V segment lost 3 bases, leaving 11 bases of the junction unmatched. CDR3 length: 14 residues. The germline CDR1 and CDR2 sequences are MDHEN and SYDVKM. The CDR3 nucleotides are TGTGCCAGCAGTTTCAGGGGGCGAGGGGGTCAGGCTTTCTTT. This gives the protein CASSFRGRGGQAFF.

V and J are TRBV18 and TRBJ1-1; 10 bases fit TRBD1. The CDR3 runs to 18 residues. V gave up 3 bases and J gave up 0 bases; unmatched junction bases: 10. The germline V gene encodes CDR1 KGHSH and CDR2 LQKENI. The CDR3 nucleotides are TGTGCCAGCTCACCCGACCGGGACAGGGGAAGGGTGAACACTGAAGCTTTCTTT. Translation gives CASSPDRDRGRVNTEAFF. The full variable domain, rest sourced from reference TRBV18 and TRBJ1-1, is NAGVMQNPRHLVRRRGQEARLRCSPMKGHSHVYWYRQLPEEGLKFMVYLQKENIIDESGMPKERFSAEFPKEGPSILRIQQVVRGDSAAYFCASSPDRDRGRVNTEAFFGQGTRLTVV.

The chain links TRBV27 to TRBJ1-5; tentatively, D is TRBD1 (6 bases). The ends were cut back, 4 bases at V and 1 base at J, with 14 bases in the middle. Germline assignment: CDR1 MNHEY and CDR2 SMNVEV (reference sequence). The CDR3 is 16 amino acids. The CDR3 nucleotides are TGTGCCAGCAGTTCATGGCTTACAGGGAGCAATCAGCCCCAGCATTTT. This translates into CASSSWLTGSNQPQHF.

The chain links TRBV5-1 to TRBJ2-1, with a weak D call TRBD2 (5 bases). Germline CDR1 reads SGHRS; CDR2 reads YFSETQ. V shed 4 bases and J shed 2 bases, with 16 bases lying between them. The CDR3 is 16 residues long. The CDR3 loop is CASSPELGKTYNEQFF. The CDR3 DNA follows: TGCGCCAGCAGCCCCGAACTAGGGAAGACCTACAATGAGCAGTTCTTC.

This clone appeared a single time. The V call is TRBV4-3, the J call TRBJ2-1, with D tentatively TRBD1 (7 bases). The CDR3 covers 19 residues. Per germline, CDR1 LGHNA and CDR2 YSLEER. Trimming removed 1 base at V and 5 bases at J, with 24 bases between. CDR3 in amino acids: CASSQGALQYRGGDNEQFF. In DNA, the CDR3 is TGCGCCAGCAGCCAAGGGGCGTTGCAATACAGGGGCGGGGACAATGAGCAGTTCTTC.

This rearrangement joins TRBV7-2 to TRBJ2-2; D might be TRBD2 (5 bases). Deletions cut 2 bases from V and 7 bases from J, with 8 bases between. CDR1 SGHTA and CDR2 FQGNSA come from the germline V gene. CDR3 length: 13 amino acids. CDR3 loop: CASSLIGGGELFF. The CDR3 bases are TGTGCCAGCAGCTTAATAGGAGGCGGGGAGCTGTTTTTT. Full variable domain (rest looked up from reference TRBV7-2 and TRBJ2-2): GAGVSQSPSNKVTEKGKDVELRCDPISGHTALYWYRQSLGQGLEFLIYFQGNSAPDKSGLPSDRFSAERTGGSVSTLTIQRTQQEDSAVYLCASSLIGGGELFFGEGSRLTVL.

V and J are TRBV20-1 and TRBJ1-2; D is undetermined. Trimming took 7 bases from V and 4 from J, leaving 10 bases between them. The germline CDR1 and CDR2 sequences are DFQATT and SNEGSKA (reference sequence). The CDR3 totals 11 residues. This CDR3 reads CSGVGSYGYTF. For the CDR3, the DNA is TGCAGTGGGGTAGGGAGCTATGGCTACACCTTC.

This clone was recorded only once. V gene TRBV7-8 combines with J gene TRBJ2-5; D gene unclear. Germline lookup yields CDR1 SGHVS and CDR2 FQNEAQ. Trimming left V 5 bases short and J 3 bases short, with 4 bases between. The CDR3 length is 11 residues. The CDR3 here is CASSPKETQYF. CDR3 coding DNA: TGTGCCAGCAGCCCTAAAGAGACCCAGTACTTC. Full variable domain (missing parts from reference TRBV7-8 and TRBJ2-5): GAGVSQSPRYKVAKRGQDVALRCDPISGHVSLFWYQQALGQGPEFLTYFQNEAQLDKSGLPSDRFFAERPEGSVSTLKIQRTQQEDSAVYLCASSPKETQYFGPGTRLLVL.

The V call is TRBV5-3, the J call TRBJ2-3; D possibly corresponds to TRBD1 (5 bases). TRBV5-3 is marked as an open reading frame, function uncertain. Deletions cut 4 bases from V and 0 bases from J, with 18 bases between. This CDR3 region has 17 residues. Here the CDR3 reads CARSELDTFTSTDTQYF. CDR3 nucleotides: TGTGCCAGAAGCGAGCTGGACACTTTTACTAGCACAGATACGCAGTATTTT.

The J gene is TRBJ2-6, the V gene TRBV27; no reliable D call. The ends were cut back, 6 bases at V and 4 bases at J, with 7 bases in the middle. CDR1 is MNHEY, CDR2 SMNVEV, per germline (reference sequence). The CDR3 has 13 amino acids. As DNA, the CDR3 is TGTGCCAGCAGGCGTTCGGGGGCCAACGTCCTGACTTTC. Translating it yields CASRRSGANVLTF.